This passage covers 13 T cell receptor beta chains from one sample sequenced in a study of post-analysis software for immune sequencing data. The antigens these receptors bind are not known. Unique molecular identifiers were carried by the TCR beta cDNA libraries. Each CDR3 protein is one row after TCRdb ran MiXCR on the PCR reads. The data show approximately 440,000 distinct CDR3 sequences, under 55% seen once. The study, taken as a whole, reports: TRBV5-6, TRBV5-1 and TRBV20-1 were among roughly 5 TRBV segments more frequent in patients than controls.

Material for sequencing was blood. These receptors were taken from a girl aged 10-17 years with multiple sclerosis.

In its sample, this clonotype was seen a few times. The chain uses TRBV4-1 and TRBJ2-5; D is unclear. The J call may not be correct, given that the DNA end is closer to TRBJ2-7. The V gene's germline CDR1 is MGHRA and CDR2 YSYEKL. The CDR3 contains 15 residues. CDR3 sequence: CASSLYLGQADEQYF. The CDR3 nucleotides are TGCGCCAGCAGCCTCTACCTCGGGCAGGCTGACGAGCAGTACTTC.

V gene TRBV7-3 combines with J gene TRBJ2-3; the D is unclear. This CDR3 region has 15 residues. Germline CDR1 SGHTA, CDR2 FQGTGA. V lost 0 bases and J 1 base, leaving 8 bases between the germline ends. The CDR3, as DNA: TGTGCCAGCAGCTTAACTGTTAGCCGCACAGATACGCAGTATTTT. This codes for CASSLTVSRTDTQYF.

This clonotype has more than one count but fewer than ten. The chain has TRBV4-1 and TRBJ1-5; TRBD1 matches 8 bases. V was pared by 5 bases and J by 4 bases, with 4 bases of the junction left unmatched. The V gene's germline CDR1 is MGHRA and CDR2 YSYEKL. The CDR3 has 14 amino acids. The DNA of the CDR3 is TGCGCCAGCAGCTTTCGACAGGGGAATCAGCCCCAGCATTTT. Protein product: CASSFRQGNQPQHF.

V gene TRBV11-2 combines with J gene TRBJ1-1, with D possibly being TRBD1 (5 bases). With 1 base removed from V and 10 bases from J, the gap between germline ends came to 10 bases. Germline CDR1 and CDR2: SGHAT and FQNNGV. There are 12 residues in the CDR3. Here the CDR3 reads CASSLAGRVAFF. CDR3 DNA sequence: TGTGCCAGCAGCTTAGCGGGACGGGTAGCTTTCTTT.

The sample holds a few counts of this clonotype. V usage is TRBV13 and J usage is TRBJ2-4; D unresolved. Trimming removed 6 bases at V and 0 bases at J, with 9 bases between. CDR1 and CDR2 (germline): PRHDT, FYEKMQ (reference sequence). The CDR3 totals 14 residues. CDR3 region: CASSPSLAKNIQYF. The CDR3 bases are TGTGCCAGCAGTCCTTCACTAGCCAAAAACATTCAGTACTTC.

This clonotype was seen more than once but under ten times. The rearrangement links TRBV28 to TRBJ1-2; possibly TRBD1 for D (5 bases). Germline V gene data show CDR1 as MDHEN and CDR2 as SYDVKM. The V end lost 3 bases, the J end lost 3 bases, and 8 bases lay between the germline ends. CDR3 size: 13 residues. CDR3 in DNA: TGTGCCAGCAGTTTGGTACAGGACTATGGCTACACCTTC. Amino acids: CASSLVQDYGYTF.

V is TRBV4-3 and J is TRBJ1-4; unclear D gene. This CDR3 has 15 residues. Between the trimmed V and J ends, which lost 4 bases and 5 bases, there was a span of 14 bases. Germline V CDR1 and CDR2: LGHNA, YSLEER. The CDR3 DNA is TGCGCCAGCAGCCCCCAGTACCGACGAAATGAAAAACTGTTTTTT. Translation: CASSPQYRRNEKLFF.

The V and J genes are TRBV6-6 and TRBJ2-3; 10 bases line up with TRBD2. This CDR3 is 16 amino acids long. J was trimmed by 0 bases and V by 7 bases; bases with no gene match: 7. Germline CDR1 is MNHNY and CDR2 is SVGAGI (reference sequence). The CDR3 protein is CASKRGGLTSTDTQYF. CDR3 coding DNA: TGTGCCAGCAAGCGGGGGGGGCTAACCAGCACAGATACGCAGTATTTT.

This rearrangement joins TRBV28 to TRBJ2-7; the D is unclear. Deletions cut 3 bases from V and 2 bases from J, with 8 bases between. CDR3 size: 13 residues. Germline V gives CDR1 MDHEN, CDR2 SYDVKM. The CDR3 spells CASSFWATYEQYF. The CDR3 DNA reads as TGTGCCAGCAGTTTTTGGGCTACCTACGAGCAGTACTTC.

The V gene is TRBV5-1, the J gene TRBJ2-2, with a weak D call TRBD1 (7 bases). The CDR3 covers 17 residues. The V end lost 2 bases, the J end lost 4 bases, and 18 bases lay between the germline ends. Germline CDR1 and CDR2: SGHRS and YFSETQ. CDR3 in DNA: TGCGCCAGCAGCTTACACCGACAGGGAGGCGGCACCGGGGAGCTGTTTTTT. It yields the protein CASSLHRQGGGTGELFF.

This sequence joins TRBV6-5 and TRBJ1-2, with a weak D call TRBD1 (6 bases). The CDR3 spans 15 residues. V dropped 5 bases and J dropped 2 bases, with 15 bases sitting between them. Germline V gives CDR1 MNHEY, CDR2 SVGAGI. CDR3 nucleotides: TGTGCCAGCAGTGGGGGGCCTGAGGTCAACTATGGCTACACCTTC. Its protein product is CASSGGPEVNYGYTF.

This clonotype was recorded a few times. The chain recombines TRBV7-2 with TRBJ2-3; no clear D. CDR1 and CDR2 from the germline V gene are SGHTA and FQGNSA. CDR3 length: 14 residues. The V and J ends lost 0 bases and 2 bases respectively, with 6 bases between them. The CDR3 here is CASSLAGFTDTQYF. DNA of the CDR3: TGTGCCAGCAGCTTAGCGGGATTCACAGATACGCAGTATTTT.

This chain joins TRBV7-2 and TRBJ1-2; D is possibly TRBD1 (6 bases). Trimming stripped 4 bases from V and 4 bases from J, with 16 bases between. This CDR3 is built from 15 residues. Germline V gene sequence: CDR1 SGHTA, CDR2 FQGNSA. This chain's CDR3 is CASSSRQARGYGYTF. The CDR3 DNA reads as TGTGCCAGCAGCTCAAGACAGGCGAGGGGCTATGGCTACACCTTC.